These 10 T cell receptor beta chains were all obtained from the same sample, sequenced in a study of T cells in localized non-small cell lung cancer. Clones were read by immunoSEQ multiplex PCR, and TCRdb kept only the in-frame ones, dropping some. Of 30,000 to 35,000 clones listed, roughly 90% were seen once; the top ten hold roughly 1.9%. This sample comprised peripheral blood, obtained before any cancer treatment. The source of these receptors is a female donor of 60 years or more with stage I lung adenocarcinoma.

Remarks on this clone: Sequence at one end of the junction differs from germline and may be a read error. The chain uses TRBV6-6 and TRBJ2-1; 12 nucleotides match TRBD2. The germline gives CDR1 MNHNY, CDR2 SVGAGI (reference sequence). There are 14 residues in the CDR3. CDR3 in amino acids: CAGSSPSGGASRFF. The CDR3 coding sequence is TGTGCCGGCAGTTCCCCTAGCGGGGGGGCCAGTAGGTTCTTC.

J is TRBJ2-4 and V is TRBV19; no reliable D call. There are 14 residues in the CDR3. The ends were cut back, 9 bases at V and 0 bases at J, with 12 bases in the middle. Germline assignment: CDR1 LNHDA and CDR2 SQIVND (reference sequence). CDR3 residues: CASSPTLAKNIQYF. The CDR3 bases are TGTGCCAGCTCCCCGACATTAGCCAAAAACATTCAGTACTTC.

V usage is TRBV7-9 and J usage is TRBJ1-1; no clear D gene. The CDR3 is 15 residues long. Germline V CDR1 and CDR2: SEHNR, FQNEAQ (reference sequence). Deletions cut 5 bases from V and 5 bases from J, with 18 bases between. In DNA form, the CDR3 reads TGTGCCAGCAGCCCCCCCGGGTTACGACGGACTGAAGCTTTCTTT. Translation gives CASSPPGLRRTEAFF.

The CDR3 bases are TGTGCCAGCAGCGACATGGGGGGCTACACCTTC. Amino acid sequence: CASSDMGGYTF. The rearrangement joins TRBV6-1 to TRBJ1-2; no clear D gene. Trimming pared 6 bases from V and 8 bases from J, leaving 10 bases between. From germline, CDR1 is MNHNS and CDR2 SASEGT. CDR3 length: 11 residues.

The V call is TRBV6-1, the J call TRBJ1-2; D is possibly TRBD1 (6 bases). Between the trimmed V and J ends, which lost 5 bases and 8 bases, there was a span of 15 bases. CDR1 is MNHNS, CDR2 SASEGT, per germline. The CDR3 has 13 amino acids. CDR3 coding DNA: TGTGCCAGCAGTCCTACAGGGAGCTACGGCTACACCTTC. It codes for CASSPTGSYGYTF.

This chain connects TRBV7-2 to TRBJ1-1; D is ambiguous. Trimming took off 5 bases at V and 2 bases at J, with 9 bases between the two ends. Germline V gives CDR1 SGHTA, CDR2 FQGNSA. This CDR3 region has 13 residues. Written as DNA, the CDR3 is TGTGCCAGCAGCGTAAGCCTAAACACTGAAGCTTTCTTT. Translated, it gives CASSVSLNTEAFF.

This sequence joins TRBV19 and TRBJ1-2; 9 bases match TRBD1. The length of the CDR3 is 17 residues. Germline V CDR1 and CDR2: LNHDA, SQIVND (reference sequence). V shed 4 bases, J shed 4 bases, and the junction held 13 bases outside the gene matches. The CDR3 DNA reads TGTGCCAGTAGTACGGCAGGGACAGGGAGAAGTAGCTATGGCTACACCTTC. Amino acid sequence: CASSTAGTGRSSYGYTF.

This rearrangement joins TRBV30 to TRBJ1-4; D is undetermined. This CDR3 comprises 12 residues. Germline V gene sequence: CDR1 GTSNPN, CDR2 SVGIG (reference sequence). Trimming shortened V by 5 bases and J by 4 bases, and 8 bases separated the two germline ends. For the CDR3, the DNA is TGTGCCTGGGACCTGGGTAATGAAAAACTGTTTTTT. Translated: CAWDLGNEKLFF.

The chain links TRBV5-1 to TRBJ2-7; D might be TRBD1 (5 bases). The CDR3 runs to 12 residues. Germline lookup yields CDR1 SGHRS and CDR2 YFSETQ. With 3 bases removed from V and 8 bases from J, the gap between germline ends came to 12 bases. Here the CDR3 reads CASSSQGNKQYF. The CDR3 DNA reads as TGCGCCAGCAGCTCGCAGGGTAATAAGCAGTACTTC.

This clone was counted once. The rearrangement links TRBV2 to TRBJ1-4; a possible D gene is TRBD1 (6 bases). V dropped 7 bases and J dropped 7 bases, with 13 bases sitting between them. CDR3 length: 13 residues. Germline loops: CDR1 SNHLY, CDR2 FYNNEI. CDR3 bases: TGTGCCAGCATGGGGGCGCGTGGTGAAAAACTGTTTTTT. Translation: CASMGARGEKLFF. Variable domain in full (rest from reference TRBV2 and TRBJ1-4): EPEVTQTPSHQVTQMGQEVILRCVPISNHLYFYWYRQILGQKVEFLVSFYNNEISEKSEIFDDQFSVERPDGSNFTLKIRSTKLEDSAMYFCASMGARGEKLFFGSGTQLSVL.